This is a list of T cell receptor beta chains from one sample in a study of blood T cells in healthy people across ages. One entry per CDR3 protein results from TCRdb running MiXCR on the 5' RACE reads. Here the sample spans almost 800,000 distinct CDR3 sequences, nearly 60% being singletons. The sequenced material came from blood. The origin of the receptors is a man aged 25-40 years in good health. Both conserved end residues are part of each CDR3. The order of the fields is V gene, clone size, D gene, J gene, CDR3 protein, CDR3 DNA. A D gene is named only where the DNA matches it firmly. Only some rows state a clone size, as once, few, many or a class for expanded clones.

TRBV25-1	.	.	TRBJ1-2	CASSGPAGDYGYTF	TGTGCCAGCAGTGGACCGGCAGGGGACTATGGCTACACCTTC
TRBV6-5	once	.	TRBJ2-1	CASRGYLNEQFF	TGTGCCAGCCGAGGCTACCTCAATGAGCAGTTCTTC
TRBV28	.	.	TRBJ2-1	CASSLRGTDWDGEQFF	TGTGCCAGCAGTTTACGGGGGACCGACTGGGATGGTGAGCAGTTCTTC
TRBV5-6	few	.	TRBJ2-3	CASSPRLALWGDTQYF	TGTGCCAGCAGCCCCCGGCTAGCGCTTTGGGGAGATACGCAGTATTTT
TRBV20-1	few	.	TRBJ2-4	CSAGPPDKNIQYF	TGCAGTGCTGGGCCCCCGGACAAAAACATTCAGTACTTC
TRBV6-2/TRBV6-3	many	.	TRBJ2-5	CASSGSQETQYF	TGTGCCAGCAGCGGGAGCCAAGAGACCCAGTACTTC
TRBV20-1	.	.	TRBJ1-2	CSARSYGYTF	TGCAGTGCTCGGAGCTATGGCTACACCTTC
TRBV18	.	.	TRBJ2-3	CASAPAEDRGQYF	TGTGCCAGCGCACCAGCCGAGGATCGGGGGCAGTATTTT
TRBV10-1	few	.	TRBJ2-3	CASSPRGAQGDTQYF	TGCGCCAGCAGTCCCCGTGGGGCCCAGGGTGATACGCAGTATTTT
TRBV6-5	once	.	TRBJ1-4	CASSYPGTGQLFF	TGTGCCAGCAGTTACCCGGGGACCGGTCAACTGTTTTTT
TRBV5-1	.	TRBD2	TRBJ2-1	CASSPLAGAVDGQFF	TGCGCCAGCAGCCCCCTAGCGGGGGCCGTCGATGGGCAGTTCTTC
TRBV20-1	.	.	TRBJ1-1	CSARPNGLLNTEAFF	TGCAGTGCTAGACCCAACGGGCTCTTGAACACTGAAGCTTTCTTT
TRBV5-6	.	.	TRBJ2-2	CASRGKGLVTGELFF	TGTGCCAGCAGAGGCAAAGGGTTGGTCACCGGGGAGCTGTTTTTT
TRBV5-1	.	TRBD1	TRBJ2-1	CASSETGGHNEQFF	TGCGCCAGCAGCGAAACAGGGGGCCACAATGAGCAGTTCTTC
TRBV30	.	TRBD1	TRBJ1-2	CAWRGQGANYGYTF	TGTGCCTGGAGAGGACAGGGGGCTAACTATGGCTACACCTTC
TRBV2	.	TRBD2	TRBJ2-3	CASSASGVGTDTQYF	TGTGCCAGCAGCGCCAGCGGGGTGGGCACAGATACGCAGTATTTT
TRBV6-6	.	TRBD1	TRBJ2-1	CASTPSGTGGVTGQFF	TGTGCCAGCACCCCAAGCGGGACAGGGGGCGTTACCGGGCAGTTCTTC
TRBV7-6	.	TRBD2	TRBJ2-5	CASSLGAGGLETQYF	TGTGCCAGCAGCTTAGGAGCGGGGGGGCTAGAGACCCAGTACTTC
TRBV29-1	.	.	TRBJ2-1	CSASWNEQFF	TGCAGCGCGTCTTGGAATGAGCAGTTCTTC
TRBV5-1	.	.	TRBJ1-1	CASSSGDEAFF	TGCGCCAGCAGTTCAGGTGATGAAGCTTTCTTT
TRBV6-5	many	TRBD2	TRBJ2-3	CASSYSGLAGGPQTDTQYF	TGTGCCAGCAGTTACTCGGGACTAGCGGGAGGGCCCCAGACAGATACGCAGTATTTT
TRBV7-2	.	.	TRBJ2-2	CASSLLTAGRSGELFF	TGTGCCAGCAGCTTACTAACCGCTGGACGTTCCGGGGAGCTGTTTTTT
TRBV20-1	.	.	TRBJ2-3	CSAKGVVRAALADTQYF	TGCAGTGCTAAGGGGGTCGTGCGCGCCGCGTTGGCTGATACGCAGTATTTT
TRBV28	once	.	TRBJ1-5	CASRQQGSNQPQHF	TGTGCCAGCAGACAACAGGGAAGCAATCAGCCCCAGCATTTT
TRBV27	many	.	TRBJ2-5	CASSSTPFEETQYF	TGTGCCAGCAGTTCGACCCCCTTCGAAGAGACCCAGTACTTC
TRBV10-3	few	.	TRBJ2-7	CAISESPAAKNYEQYF	TGTGCCATCAGTGAGTCTCCAGCGGCGAAAAACTACGAGCAGTACTTC
TRBV30	few	.	TRBJ2-7	CAWSVSTYEQYF	TGTGCCTGGAGTGTATCTACCTACGAGCAGTACTTC
TRBV20-1	.	TRBD1	TRBJ1-5	CSARPGQGMGRNQPQHF	TGCAGTGCTAGACCGGGACAGGGGATGGGTCGCAATCAGCCCCAGCATTTT
TRBV5-1	few	TRBD1	TRBJ2-5	CASRLNTGGQETQYF	TGCGCCAGCAGATTAAACACAGGGGGTCAAGAGACCCAGTACTTC
TRBV29-1	.	TRBD1	TRBJ2-5	CSVRFGGQGNQYF	TGCAGCGTTCGGTTTGGGGGACAGGGAAACCAGTACTTC
TRBV20-1	.	TRBD2	TRBJ2-3	CSAIRTSGAGDTQYF	TGCAGTGCTATTAGGACTAGCGGGGCGGGAGATACGCAGTATTTT
TRBV12-3/TRBV12-4	.	.	TRBJ2-3	CASSTRDIRYTQYF	TGTGCCAGCAGTACACGGGACATCCGATATACGCAGTATTTT
TRBV29-1	.	.	TRBJ2-7	CSVKTSYEQYF	TGCAGCGTCAAAACTAGCTACGAGCAGTACTTC
TRBV5-1	once	.	TRBJ1-1	CASSSDSQNTEAFF	TGCGCCAGCAGCTCAGACAGCCAGAACACTGAAGCTTTCTTT
TRBV5-1	few	.	TRBJ2-5	CASSLGGMGEETQYF	TGCGCCAGCAGCTTGGGAGGGATGGGGGAAGAGACCCAGTACTTC
TRBV20-1	.	.	TRBJ1-4	CSPSGEKLFF	TGCAGTCCATCCGGTGAAAAACTGTTTTTT
TRBV21-1	few	.	TRBJ2-7	CASSKPCPISSYEQYF	TGTGCCAGCAGCAAACCTTGCCCTATCTCCTCCTACGAGCAGTACTTC